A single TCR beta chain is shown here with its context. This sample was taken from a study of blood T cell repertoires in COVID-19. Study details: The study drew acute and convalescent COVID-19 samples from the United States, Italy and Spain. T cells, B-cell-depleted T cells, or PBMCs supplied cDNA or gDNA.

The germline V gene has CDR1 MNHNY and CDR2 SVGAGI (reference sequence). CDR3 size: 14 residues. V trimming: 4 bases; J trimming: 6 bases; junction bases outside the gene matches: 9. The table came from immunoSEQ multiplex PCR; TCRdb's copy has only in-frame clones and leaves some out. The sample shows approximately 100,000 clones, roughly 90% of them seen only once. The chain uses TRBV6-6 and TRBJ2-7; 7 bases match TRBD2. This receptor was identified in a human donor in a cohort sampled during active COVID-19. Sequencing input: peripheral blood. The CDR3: CASSLYTSGGEQYF. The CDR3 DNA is TGTGCCAGCAGTTTGTATACGTCGGGGGGCGAGCAGTACTTC.